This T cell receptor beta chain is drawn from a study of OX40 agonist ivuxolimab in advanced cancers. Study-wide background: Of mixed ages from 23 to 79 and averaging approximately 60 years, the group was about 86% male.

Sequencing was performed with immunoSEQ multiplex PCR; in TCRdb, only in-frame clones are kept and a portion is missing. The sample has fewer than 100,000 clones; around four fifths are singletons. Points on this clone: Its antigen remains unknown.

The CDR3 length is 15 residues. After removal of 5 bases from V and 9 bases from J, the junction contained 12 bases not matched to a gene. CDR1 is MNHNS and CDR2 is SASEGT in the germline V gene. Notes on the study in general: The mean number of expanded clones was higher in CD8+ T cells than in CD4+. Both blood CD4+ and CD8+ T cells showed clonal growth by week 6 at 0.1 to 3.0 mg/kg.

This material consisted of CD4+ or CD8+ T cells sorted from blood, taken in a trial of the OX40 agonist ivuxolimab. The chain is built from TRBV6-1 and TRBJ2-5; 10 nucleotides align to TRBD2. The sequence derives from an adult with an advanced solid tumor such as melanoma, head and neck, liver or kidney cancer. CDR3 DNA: TGTGCCAGCAGTATCGGACTAGCGGTACAGGGGGCCCAGTACTTC. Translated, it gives CASSIGLAVQGAQYF.